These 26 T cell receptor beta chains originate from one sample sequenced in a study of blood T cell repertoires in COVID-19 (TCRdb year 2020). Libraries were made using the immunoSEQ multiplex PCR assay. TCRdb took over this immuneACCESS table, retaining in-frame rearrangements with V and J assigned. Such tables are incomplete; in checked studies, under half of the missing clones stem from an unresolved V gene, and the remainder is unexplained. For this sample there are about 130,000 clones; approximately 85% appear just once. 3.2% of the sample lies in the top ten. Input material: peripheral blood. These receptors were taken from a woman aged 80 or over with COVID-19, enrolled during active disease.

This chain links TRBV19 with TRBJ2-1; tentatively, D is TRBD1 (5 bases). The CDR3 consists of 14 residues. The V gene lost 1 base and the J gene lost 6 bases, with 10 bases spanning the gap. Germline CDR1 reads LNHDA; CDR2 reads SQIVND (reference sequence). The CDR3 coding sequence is TGTGCCAGTAGTATAGGTCCAGGGTCCAATGAGCAGTTCTTC. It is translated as CASSIGPGSNEQFF.

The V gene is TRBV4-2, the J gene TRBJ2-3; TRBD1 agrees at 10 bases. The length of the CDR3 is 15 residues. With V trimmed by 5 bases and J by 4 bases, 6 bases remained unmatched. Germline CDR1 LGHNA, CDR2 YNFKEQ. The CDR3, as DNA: TGTGCCAGCAGCGCCTGGACAGGGGGTGCAGATACGCAGTATTTT. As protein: CASSAWTGGADTQYF.

The CDR3 region has the DNA TGTGCCAGCAGGATCGGACAGGGGGCGACCTATGGCTACACCTTC. Its translation is CASRIGQGATYGYTF. The chain is built from TRBV5-8 and TRBJ1-2; 11 nucleotides agree with TRBD1. With 5 bases clipped from V and 4 bases from J, the junction kept 7 bases outside the gene matches. Looked up from germline, CDR1 is SGHTS and CDR2 is YDEGEE. The CDR3 covers 15 residues. The whole variable domain, remainder taken from reference TRBV5-8 and TRBJ1-2, is EAGVTQSPTHLIKTRGQQATLRCSPISGHTSVYWYQQALGLGLQFLLWYDEGEERNRGNFPPRFSGRQFPNYSSELNVNALELEDSALYLCASRIGQGATYGYTFGSGTRLTVV.

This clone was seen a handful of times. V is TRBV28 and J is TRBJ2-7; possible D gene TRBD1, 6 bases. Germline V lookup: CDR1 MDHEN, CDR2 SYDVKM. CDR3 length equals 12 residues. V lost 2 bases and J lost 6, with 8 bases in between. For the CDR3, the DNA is TGTGCCAGCAGTTTACAGGGGAGCGAGCAGTACTTC. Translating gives CASSLQGSEQYF.

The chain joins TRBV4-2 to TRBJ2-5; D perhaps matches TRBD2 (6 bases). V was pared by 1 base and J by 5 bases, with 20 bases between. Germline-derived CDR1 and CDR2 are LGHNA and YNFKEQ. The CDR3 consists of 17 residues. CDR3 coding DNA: TGTGCCAGCAGCCAAGGCCCTGGTAGCGGAAGGGCGGAGACCCAGTACTTC. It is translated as CASSQGPGSGRAETQYF.

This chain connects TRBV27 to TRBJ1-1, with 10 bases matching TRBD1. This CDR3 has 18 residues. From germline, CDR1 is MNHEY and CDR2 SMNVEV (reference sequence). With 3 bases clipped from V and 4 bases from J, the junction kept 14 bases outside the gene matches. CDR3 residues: CASSFFGTGVVDGTEAFF. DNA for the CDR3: TGTGCCAGCAGTTTCTTCGGGACAGGGGTTGTTGATGGCACTGAAGCTTTCTTT.

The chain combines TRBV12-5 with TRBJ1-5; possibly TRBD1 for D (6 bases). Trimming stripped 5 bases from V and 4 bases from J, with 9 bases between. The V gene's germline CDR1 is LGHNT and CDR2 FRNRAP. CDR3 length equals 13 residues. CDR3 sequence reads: CASGRDTNQPQHF. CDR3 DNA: TGTGCTAGTGGTAGGGACACGAATCAGCCCCAGCATTTT.

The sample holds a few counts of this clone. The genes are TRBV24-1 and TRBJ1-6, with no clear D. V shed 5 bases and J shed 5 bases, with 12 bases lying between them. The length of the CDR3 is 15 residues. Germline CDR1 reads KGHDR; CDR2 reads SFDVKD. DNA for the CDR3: TGTGCCACCAGTGGGCGGGTAAGAAATAATTCACCCCTCCACTTT. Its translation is CATSGRVRNNSPLHF.

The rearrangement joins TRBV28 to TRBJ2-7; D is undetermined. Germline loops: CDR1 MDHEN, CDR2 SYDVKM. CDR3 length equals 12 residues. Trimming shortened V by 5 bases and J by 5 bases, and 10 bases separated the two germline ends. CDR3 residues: CASSLTVNEQYF. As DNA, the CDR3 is TGTGCCAGCAGTCTTACAGTTAACGAGCAGTACTTC.

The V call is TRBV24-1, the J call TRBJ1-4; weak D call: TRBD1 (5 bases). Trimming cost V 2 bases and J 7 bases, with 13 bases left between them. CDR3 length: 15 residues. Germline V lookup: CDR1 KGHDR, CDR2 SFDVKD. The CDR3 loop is CATSDSTGEGEKLFF. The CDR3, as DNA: TGTGCCACCAGTGATTCGACGGGGGAGGGTGAAAAACTGTTTTTT.

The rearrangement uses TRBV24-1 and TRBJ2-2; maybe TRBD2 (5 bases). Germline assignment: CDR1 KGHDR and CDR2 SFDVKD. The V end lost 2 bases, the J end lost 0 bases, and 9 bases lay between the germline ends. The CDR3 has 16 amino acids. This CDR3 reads CATSDSQRANTGELFF. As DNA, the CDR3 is TGTGCCACCAGTGATTCACAGAGGGCGAACACCGGGGAGCTGTTTTTT.

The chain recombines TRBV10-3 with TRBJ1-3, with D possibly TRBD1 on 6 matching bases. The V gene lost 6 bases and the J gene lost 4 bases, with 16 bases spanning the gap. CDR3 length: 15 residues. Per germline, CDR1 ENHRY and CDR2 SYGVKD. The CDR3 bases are TGTGCCATCAGCCTGGACAGAAACGGGGGAAACACCATATATTTT. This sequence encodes CAISLDRNGGNTIYF.

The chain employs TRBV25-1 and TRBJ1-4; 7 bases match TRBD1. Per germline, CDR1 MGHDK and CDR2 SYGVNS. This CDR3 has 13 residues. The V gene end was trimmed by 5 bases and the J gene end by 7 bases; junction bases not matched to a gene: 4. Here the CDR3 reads CASSRYRGEKLFF. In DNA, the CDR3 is TGTGCCAGCAGTAGATACAGGGGTGAAAAACTGTTTTTT. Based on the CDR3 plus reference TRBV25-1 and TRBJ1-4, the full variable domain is EADIYQTPRYLVIGTGKKITLECSQTMGHDKMYWYQQDPGMELHLIHYSYGVNSTEKGDLSSESTVSRIRTEHFPLTLESARPSHTSQYLCASSRYRGEKLFFGSGTQLSVL.

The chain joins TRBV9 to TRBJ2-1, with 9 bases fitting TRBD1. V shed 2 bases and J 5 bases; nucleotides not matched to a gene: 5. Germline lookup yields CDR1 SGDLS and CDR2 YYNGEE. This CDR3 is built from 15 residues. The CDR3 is CASSVVTGGDNEQFF. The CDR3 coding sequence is TGTGCCAGCAGCGTCGTGACAGGGGGTGACAATGAGCAGTTCTTC.

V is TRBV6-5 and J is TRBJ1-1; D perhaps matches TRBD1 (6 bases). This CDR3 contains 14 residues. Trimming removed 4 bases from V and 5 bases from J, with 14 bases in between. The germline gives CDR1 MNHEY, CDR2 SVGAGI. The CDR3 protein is CASSFHRAGTEAFF. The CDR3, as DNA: TGTGCCAGCAGTTTCCACAGGGCAGGGACTGAAGCTTTCTTT.

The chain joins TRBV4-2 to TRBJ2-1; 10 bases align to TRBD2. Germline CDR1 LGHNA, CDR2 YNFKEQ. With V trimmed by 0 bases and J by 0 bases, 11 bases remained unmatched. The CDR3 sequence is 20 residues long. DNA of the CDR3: TGTGCCAGCAGCCAAGAGTCCCTAGCGGGAGCCCTTAGCTCCTACAATGAGCAGTTCTTC. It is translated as CASSQESLAGALSSYNEQFF.

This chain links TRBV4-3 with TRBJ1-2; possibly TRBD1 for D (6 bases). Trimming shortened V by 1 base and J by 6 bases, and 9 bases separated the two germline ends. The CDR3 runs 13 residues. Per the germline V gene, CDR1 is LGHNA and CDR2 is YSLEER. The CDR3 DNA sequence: TGCGCCAGCAGCCAAGGTACAGGGAATGGCTACACCTTC. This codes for CASSQGTGNGYTF.

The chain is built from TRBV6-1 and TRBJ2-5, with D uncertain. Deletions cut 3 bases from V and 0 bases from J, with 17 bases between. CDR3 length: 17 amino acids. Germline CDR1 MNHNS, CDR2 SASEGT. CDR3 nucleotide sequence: TGTGCCAGCAGTGATCCTAGAACCACCCTGTACCAAGAGACCCAGTACTTC. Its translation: CASSDPRTTLYQETQYF.

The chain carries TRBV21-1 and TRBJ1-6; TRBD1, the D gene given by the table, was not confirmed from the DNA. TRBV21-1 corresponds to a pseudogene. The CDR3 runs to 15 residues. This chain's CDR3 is CASSIRTAISSPLHF. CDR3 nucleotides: TGTGCCAGCAGCATTCGGACAGCCATTAGTTCACCCCTCCACTTT.

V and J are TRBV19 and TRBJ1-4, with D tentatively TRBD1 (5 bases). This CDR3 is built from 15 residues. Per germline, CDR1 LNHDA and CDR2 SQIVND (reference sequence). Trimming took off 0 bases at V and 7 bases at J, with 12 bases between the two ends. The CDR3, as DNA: TGTGCCAGTAGTATAGATACCACCGGGGGTGAAAAACTGTTTTTT. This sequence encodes CASSIDTTGGEKLFF.

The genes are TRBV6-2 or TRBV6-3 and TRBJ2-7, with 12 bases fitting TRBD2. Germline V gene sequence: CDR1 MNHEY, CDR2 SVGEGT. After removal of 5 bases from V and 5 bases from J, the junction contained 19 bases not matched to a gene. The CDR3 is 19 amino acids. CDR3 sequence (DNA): TGTGCCAGCAGTGTAATTCTTCTGACTAGCGGGAGTGGTGAGGACGAGCAGTACTTC. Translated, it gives CASSVILLTSGSGEDEQYF.

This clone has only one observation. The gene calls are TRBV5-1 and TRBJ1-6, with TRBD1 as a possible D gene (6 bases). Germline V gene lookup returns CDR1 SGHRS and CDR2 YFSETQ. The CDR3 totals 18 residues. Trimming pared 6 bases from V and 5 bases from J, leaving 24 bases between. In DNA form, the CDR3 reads TGCGCCAGCACGAGGGACATCGCCGCGAAGGGGAATAATTCACCCCTCCACTTT. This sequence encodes CASTRDIAAKGNNSPLHF.

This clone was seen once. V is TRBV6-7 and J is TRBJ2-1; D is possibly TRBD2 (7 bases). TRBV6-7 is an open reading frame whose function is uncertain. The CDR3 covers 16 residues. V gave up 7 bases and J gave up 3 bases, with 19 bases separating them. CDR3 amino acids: CASKRGWREFYNEQFF. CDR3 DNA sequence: TGTGCCAGCAAGAGGGGGTGGCGGGAGTTCTACAATGAGCAGTTCTTC.

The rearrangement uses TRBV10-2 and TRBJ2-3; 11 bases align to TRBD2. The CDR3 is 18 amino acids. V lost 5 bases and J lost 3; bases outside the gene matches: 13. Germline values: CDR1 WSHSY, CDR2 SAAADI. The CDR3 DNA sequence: TGCGCCAGCAGTCATGGACTAGCGGGCACAGGCGGGACAGATACGCAGTATTTT. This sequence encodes CASSHGLAGTGGTDTQYF.

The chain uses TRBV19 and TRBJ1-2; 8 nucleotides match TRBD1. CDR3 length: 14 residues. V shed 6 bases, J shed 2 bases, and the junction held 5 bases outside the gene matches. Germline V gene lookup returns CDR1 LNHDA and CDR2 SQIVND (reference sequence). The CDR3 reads CASSPDRANYGYTF. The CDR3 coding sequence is TGTGCCAGTAGCCCGGACAGGGCCAACTATGGCTACACCTTC. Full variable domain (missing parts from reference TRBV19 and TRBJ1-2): DGGITQSPKYLFRKEGQNVTLSCEQNLNHDAMYWYRQDPGQGLRLIYYSQIVNDFQKGDIAEGYSVSREKKESFPLTVTSAQKNPTAFYLCASSPDRANYGYTFGSGTRLTVV.

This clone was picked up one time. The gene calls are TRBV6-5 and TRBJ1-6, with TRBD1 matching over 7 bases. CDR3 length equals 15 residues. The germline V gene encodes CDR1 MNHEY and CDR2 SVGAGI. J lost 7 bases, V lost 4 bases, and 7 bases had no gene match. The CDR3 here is CASSSNRGQNSPLHF. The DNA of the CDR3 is TGTGCCAGCAGTTCAAACAGGGGTCAAAATTCACCCCTCCACTTT.